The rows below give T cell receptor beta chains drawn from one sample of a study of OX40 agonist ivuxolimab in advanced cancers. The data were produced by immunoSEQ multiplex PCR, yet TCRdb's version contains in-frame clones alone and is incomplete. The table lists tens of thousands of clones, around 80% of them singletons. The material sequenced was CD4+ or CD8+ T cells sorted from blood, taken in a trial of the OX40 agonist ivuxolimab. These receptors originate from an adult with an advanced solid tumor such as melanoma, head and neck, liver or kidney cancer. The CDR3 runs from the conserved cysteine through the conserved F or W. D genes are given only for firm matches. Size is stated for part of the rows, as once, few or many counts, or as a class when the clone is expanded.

cdr3_nt: TGTGCCAGCAGTCCCCGGGACGCCTCTTACAATGAGCAGTTCTTC
cdr3_aa: CASSPRDASYNEQFF
clone_size: once
d_call: -
v_call: TRBV27
j_call: TRBJ2-1

cdr3_nt: TGTGCCATCAGTGGTGGGGGGACCCGCTATAATTCACCCCTCCACTTT
cdr3_aa: CAISGGGTRYNSPLHF
clone_size: -
d_call: -
v_call: TRBV10-3
j_call: TRBJ1-6

cdr3_nt: TGTGCCAGCAGCTTAGGCGGGCAGGGGATAGATACGCAGTATTTT
cdr3_aa: CASSLGGQGIDTQYF
clone_size: -
d_call: -
v_call: TRBV7-2
j_call: TRBJ2-3

cdr3_nt: TGTGCCAGCAGCAGACTAGCGGGAGGCTACGAGCAGTACTTC
cdr3_aa: CASSRLAGGYEQYF
clone_size: -
d_call: TRBD2
v_call: TRBV11-2
j_call: TRBJ2-7

cdr3_nt: TGCGCCAGCAGCCAAGAATGGACAGGGGAAGGTCAGCCCCAGCATTTT
cdr3_aa: CASSQEWTGEGQPQHF
clone_size: -
d_call: TRBD1
v_call: TRBV4-3
j_call: TRBJ1-5

cdr3_nt: TGTGCCAGCAGGGGAGGGATCGGGAATGGCTACACCTTC
cdr3_aa: CASRGGIGNGYTF
clone_size: -
d_call: -
v_call: TRBV6-6
j_call: TRBJ1-2

cdr3_nt: TGTGCTAGTGGTTTGACCGACGCGGCTGGCTACACCTTC
cdr3_aa: CASGLTDAAGYTF
clone_size: few
d_call: -
v_call: TRBV12-5
j_call: TRBJ1-2

cdr3_nt: TGTGCCAGCAGCCAAGTCGGACTTTGGCAGGGAGGAAAACTGTTTTTT
cdr3_aa: CASSQVGLWQGGKLFF
clone_size: -
d_call: -
v_call: TRBV14
j_call: TRBJ1-4

cdr3_nt: TGTGCCAGCAGCGTGAACGAAGGCCATGGCTACACCTTC
cdr3_aa: CASSVNEGHGYTF
clone_size: -
d_call: -
v_call: TRBV9
j_call: TRBJ1-2

cdr3_nt: TGTGCCAGCAGCTTAAGGAATGAGCAGTTCTTC
cdr3_aa: CASSLRNEQFF
clone_size: -
d_call: -
v_call: TRBV7-2
j_call: TRBJ2-1

cdr3_nt: TGTGCCAGCAGTCCGACCCGGACAGGGAACTATGGCTACACCTTC
cdr3_aa: CASSPTRTGNYGYTF
clone_size: -
d_call: TRBD1
v_call: TRBV27
j_call: TRBJ1-2

cdr3_nt: TGCGCCAGCAGCGCCCGGGACAGGGGTAGAGGTGAAGCTTTCTTT
cdr3_aa: CASSARDRGRGEAFF
clone_size: -
d_call: TRBD1
v_call: TRBV5-1
j_call: TRBJ1-1

cdr3_nt: TGTGCCATAAAAGGTGGCCCGGGGAATGAGCAGTTCTTC
cdr3_aa: CAIKGGPGNEQFF
clone_size: -
d_call: -
v_call: TRBV10-3
j_call: TRBJ2-1

cdr3_nt: TGCGCCAGCAGCCTGCCCAACCCCAAAGCGGGCTACACCTTC
cdr3_aa: CASSLPNPKAGYTF
clone_size: -
d_call: -
v_call: TRBV5-1
j_call: TRBJ1-2

cdr3_nt: TGTGCCAGCGCACCGACTGGGGGGTACGAGCAGTACTTC
cdr3_aa: CASAPTGGYEQYF
clone_size: -
d_call: -
v_call: TRBV7-2
j_call: TRBJ2-7

cdr3_nt: TGTGCCAGCAGCCTACTAGGACTAGCGAAGAACGAGCAGTACTTC
cdr3_aa: CASSLLGLAKNEQYF
clone_size: -
d_call: TRBD2
v_call: TRBV4-2
j_call: TRBJ2-7

cdr3_nt: TGTGCCAGTAGTATAGGTGGGGGACTAGCATCGTACGAGCAGTACTTC
cdr3_aa: CASSIGGGLASYEQYF
clone_size: -
d_call: TRBD2
v_call: TRBV19
j_call: TRBJ2-7

cdr3_nt: TGTGCCAGCAGTTTACTGACAGGGGGAATTACTGAAGCTTTCTTT
cdr3_aa: CASSLLTGGITEAFF
clone_size: few
d_call: TRBD1
v_call: TRBV7-9
j_call: TRBJ1-1

cdr3_nt: TGTGCCAGCAGTTCACTAGCGGGGGGGCCCGGGTTTCTCTACGAGCAGTACTTC
cdr3_aa: CASSSLAGGPGFLYEQYF
clone_size: -
d_call: TRBD2
v_call: TRBV6-7
j_call: TRBJ2-7

cdr3_nt: TGTGCCAGCAGTTTGGGACAGGGGGATGAAAAACTGTTTTTT
cdr3_aa: CASSLGQGDEKLFF
clone_size: -
d_call: TRBD1
v_call: TRBV7-9
j_call: TRBJ1-4

cdr3_nt: TGTGCCAGCAGCTTAATTGGGGGCTCTGGAAACACCATATATTTT
cdr3_aa: CASSLIGGSGNTIYF
clone_size: -
d_call: -
v_call: TRBV7-3
j_call: TRBJ1-3

cdr3_nt: TGTGCCAGCAGCGGTGGGACGGAGGGTTCACCCCTCCACTTT
cdr3_aa: CASSGGTEGSPLHF
clone_size: -
d_call: -
v_call: TRBV7-9
j_call: TRBJ1-6

cdr3_nt: TGTGCCAGCAGTCCCGGGACAAACAACTATGGCTACACCTTC
cdr3_aa: CASSPGTNNYGYTF
clone_size: -
d_call: -
v_call: TRBV6-5
j_call: TRBJ1-2

cdr3_nt: TGCGCCAGCAGTGAAGAGAGGGGCACTGAAGCTTTCTTT
cdr3_aa: CASSEERGTEAFF
clone_size: once
d_call: -
v_call: TRBV10-2
j_call: TRBJ1-1